The entry below describes one T cell receptor (beta chain). What it recognizes is unknown. The CDR3 extends over 14 amino acids. Germline CDR1 and CDR2: MNHNS and SASEGT. Trimming shortened V by 2 bases and J by 7 bases, and 14 bases separated the two germline ends. The entry originates in a study of cytomegalovirus exposure and HLA in healthy donors. Study-wide points: Specificity of a few CMV-associated chains for CMV antigens was verified in vitro. Being indistinguishable, some V segments were excluded, TRBV6-2 and TRBV6-3 among them. Per a later analysis, about 18,000 TCR beta sequences showed association with HLA alleles at 0.05 false discovery rate.

PCR used 60 Vbeta primers and 13 Jbeta primers. TCRdb's table, derived via immunoSEQ multiplex PCR, lists solely in-frame clones and lacks some. This sample has under 200,000 clones, with more than 70% found just once. The chain joins TRBV6-1 to TRBJ1-2, with D uncertain. Sequencing used PBMCs. The receptor's source is a man in his sixties in good health and CMV-seronegative. CDR3 in amino acids: CASSEYRAGAGYTF. The DNA of the CDR3 is TGTGCCAGCAGTGAATATCGTGCGGGAGCTGGCTACACCTTC.